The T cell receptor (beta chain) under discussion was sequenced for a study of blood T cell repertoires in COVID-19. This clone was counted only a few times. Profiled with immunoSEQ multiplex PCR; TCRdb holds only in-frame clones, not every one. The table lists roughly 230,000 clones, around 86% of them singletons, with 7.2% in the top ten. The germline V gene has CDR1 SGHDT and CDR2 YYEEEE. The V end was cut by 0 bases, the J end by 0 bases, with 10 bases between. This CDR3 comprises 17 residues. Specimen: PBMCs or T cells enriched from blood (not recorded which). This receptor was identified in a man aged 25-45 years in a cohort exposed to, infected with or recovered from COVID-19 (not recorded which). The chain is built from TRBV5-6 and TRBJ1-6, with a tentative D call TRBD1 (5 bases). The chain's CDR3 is CASSLDRQSSYNSPLHF. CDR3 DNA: TGTGCCAGCAGCTTGGATCGACAGAGCTCCTATAATTCACCCCTCCACTTT.